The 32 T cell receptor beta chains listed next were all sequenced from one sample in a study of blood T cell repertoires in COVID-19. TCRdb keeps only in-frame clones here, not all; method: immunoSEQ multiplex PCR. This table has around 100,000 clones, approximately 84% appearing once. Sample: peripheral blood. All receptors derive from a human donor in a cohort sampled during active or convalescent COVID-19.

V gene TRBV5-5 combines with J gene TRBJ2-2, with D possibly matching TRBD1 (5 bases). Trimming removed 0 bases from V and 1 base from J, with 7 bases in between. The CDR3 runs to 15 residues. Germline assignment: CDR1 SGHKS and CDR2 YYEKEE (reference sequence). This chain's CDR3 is CASSLGQGNTGELFF. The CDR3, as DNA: TGTGCCAGCAGCTTGGGGCAGGGGAACACCGGGGAGCTGTTTTTT.

The CDR3 here is CASTAAGGSGNTIYF. The DNA of the CDR3 is TGTGCCAGTACCGCCGCGGGGGGCTCTGGAAACACCATATATTTT. This chain links TRBV19 with TRBJ1-3; D perhaps matches TRBD1 (5 bases). V shed 7 bases and J shed 0 bases, with 13 bases lying between them. There are 15 residues in the CDR3. In germline, CDR1 is LNHDA, CDR2 SQIVND (reference sequence).

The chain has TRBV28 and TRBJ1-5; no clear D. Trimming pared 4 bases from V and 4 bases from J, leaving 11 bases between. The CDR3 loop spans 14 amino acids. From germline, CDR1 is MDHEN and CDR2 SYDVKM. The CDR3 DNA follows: TGTGCCAGCAGTTCCCTCACTGAGAATCAGCCCCAGCATTTT. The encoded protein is CASSSLTENQPQHF. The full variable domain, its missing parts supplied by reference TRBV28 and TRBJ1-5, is DVKVTQSSRYLVKRTGEKVFLECVQDMDHENMFWYRQDPGLGLRLIYFSYDVKMKEKGDIPEGYSVSREKKERFSLILESASTNQTSMYLCASSSLTENQPQHFGDGTRLSIL.

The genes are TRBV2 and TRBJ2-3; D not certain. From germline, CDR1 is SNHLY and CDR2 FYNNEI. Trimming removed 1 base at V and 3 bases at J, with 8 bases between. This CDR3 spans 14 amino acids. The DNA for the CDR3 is TGTGCCAGCAGTGAAGGACTGAGGACAGATACGCAGTATTTT. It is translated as CASSEGLRTDTQYF. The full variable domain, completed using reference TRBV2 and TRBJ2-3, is EPEVTQTPSHQVTQMGQEVILRCVPISNHLYFYWYRQILGQKVEFLVSFYNNEISEKSEIFDDQFSVERPDGSNFTLKIRSTKLEDSAMYFCASSEGLRTDTQYFGPGTRLTVL.

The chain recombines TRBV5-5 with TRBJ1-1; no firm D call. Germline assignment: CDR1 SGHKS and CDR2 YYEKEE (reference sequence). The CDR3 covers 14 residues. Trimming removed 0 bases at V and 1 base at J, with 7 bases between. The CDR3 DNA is TGTGCCAGCAGCTTGGCCCAGGCGAACACTGAAGCTTTCTTT. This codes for CASSLAQANTEAFF.

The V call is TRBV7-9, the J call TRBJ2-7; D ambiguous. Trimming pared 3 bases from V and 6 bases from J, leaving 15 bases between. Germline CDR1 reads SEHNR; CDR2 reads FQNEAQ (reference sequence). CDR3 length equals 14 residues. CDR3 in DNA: TGTGCCAGCAGCTTTCCGCAAGCTTCCCTCGAGCAGTACTTC. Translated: CASSFPQASLEQYF. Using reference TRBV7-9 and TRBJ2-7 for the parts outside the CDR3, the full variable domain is DTGVSQNPRHKITKRGQNVTFRCDPISEHNRLYWYRQTLGQGPEFLTYFQNEAQLEKSRLLSDRFSAERPKGSFSTLEIQRTEQGDSAMYLCASSFPQASLEQYFGPGTRLTVT.

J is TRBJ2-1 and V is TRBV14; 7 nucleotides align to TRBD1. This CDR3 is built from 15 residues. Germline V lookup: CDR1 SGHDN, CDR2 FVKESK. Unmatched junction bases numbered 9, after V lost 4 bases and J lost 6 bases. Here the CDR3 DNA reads TGTGCCAGCAGCCCCAGGGCAGGGGGACCCAATGAGCAGTTCTTC. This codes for CASSPRAGGPNEQFF.

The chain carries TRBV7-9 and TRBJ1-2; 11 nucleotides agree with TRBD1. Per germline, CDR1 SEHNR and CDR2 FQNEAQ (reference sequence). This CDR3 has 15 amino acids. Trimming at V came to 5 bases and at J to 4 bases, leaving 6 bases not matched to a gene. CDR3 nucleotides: TGTGCCAGCAGCGCGGGACAGGGGGGACTCTATGGCTACACCTTC. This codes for CASSAGQGGLYGYTF.

The CDR3 region has the DNA TGTGCCAGCAGCTTAGGAGGAAATACGCAGTATTTT. Its protein product is CASSLGGNTQYF. V and J are TRBV7-9 and TRBJ2-3; D ambiguous. Germline V lookup: CDR1 SEHNR, CDR2 FQNEAQ (reference sequence). CDR3 length: 12 amino acids. Trimming left V 1 base short and J 7 bases short, with 6 bases between.

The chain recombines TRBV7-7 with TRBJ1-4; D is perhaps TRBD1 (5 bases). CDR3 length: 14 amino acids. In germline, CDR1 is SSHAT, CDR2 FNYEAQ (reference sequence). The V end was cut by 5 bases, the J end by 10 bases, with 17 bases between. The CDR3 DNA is TGTGCCAGCAGCCCGGGCCTTTACCAGGGAAAACTGTTTTTT. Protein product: CASSPGLYQGKLFF.

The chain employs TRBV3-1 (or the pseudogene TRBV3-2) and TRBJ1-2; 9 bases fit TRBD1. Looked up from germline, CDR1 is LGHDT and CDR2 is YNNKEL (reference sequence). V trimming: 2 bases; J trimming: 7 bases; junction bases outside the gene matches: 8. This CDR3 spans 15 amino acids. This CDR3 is CASSQNSGQGFGYTF. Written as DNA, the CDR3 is TGTGCCAGCAGCCAAAACTCCGGACAGGGGTTTGGCTACACCTTC.

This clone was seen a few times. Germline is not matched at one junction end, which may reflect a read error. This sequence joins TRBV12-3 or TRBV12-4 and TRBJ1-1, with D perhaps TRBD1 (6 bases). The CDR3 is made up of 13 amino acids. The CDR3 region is CASSLVIGQGIRF. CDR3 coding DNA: TGTGCCAGCAGTTTAGTAATCGGGCAGGGGATTCGCTTT.

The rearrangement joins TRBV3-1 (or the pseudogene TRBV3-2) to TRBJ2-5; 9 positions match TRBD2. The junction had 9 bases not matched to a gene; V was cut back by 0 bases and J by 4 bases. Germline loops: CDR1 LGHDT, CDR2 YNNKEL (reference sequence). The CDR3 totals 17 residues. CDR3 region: CASSQDRAGGGLETQYF. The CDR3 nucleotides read TGTGCCAGCAGCCAAGATCGAGCGGGGGGTGGTTTAGAGACCCAGTACTTC.

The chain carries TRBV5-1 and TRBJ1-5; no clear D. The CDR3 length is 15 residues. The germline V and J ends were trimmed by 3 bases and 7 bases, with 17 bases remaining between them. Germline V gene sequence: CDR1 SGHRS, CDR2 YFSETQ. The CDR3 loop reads CASSSEAGVGQPQHF. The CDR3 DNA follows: TGCGCCAGCAGCTCGGAGGCGGGAGTAGGCCAGCCCCAGCATTTT.

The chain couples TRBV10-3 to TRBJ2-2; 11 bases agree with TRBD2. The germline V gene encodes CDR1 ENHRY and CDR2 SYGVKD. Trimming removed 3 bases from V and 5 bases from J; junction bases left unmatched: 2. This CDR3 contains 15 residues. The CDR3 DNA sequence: TGTGCCATCAGTGAACCTAGCGGGGGGACCGGGGAGCTGTTTTTT. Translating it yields CAISEPSGGTGELFF.

CDR3 nucleotide sequence: TGCGCCAGCAGCCAAGGGGGGGGCCCTGGAAACACCATATATTTT. It encodes CASSQGGGPGNTIYF. This chain joins TRBV4-1 and TRBJ1-3, with TRBD1 as a possible D gene (6 bases). The germline V gene has CDR1 MGHRA and CDR2 YSYEKL. The ends were cut back, 1 base at V and 2 bases at J, with 9 bases in the middle. CDR3 length: 15 residues.

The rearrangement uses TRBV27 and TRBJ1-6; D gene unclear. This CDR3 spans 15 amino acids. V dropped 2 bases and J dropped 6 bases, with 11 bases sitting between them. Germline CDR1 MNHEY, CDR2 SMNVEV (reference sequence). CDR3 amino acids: CASSLMQAPNSPLHF. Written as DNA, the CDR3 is TGTGCCAGCAGTTTAATGCAGGCCCCTAATTCACCCCTCCACTTT.

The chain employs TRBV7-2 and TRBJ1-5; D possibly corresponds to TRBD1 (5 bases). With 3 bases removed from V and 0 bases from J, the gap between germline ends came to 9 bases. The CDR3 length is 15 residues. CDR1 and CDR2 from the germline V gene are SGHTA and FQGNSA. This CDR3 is CASSLGGNSNQPQHF. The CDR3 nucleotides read TGTGCCAGCAGCTTGGGGGGAAATAGCAATCAGCCCCAGCATTTT.

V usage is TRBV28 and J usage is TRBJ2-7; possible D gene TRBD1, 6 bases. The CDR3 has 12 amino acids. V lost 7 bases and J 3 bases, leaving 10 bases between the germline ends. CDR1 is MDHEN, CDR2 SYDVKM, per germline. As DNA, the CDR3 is TGTGCCAGCAAGGGGACAAGCTACGAGCAGTACTTC. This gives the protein CASKGTSYEQYF.

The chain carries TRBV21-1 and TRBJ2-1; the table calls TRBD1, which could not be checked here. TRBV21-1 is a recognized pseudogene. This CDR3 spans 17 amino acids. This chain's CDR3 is CASSKFNGTGIVDEQFF. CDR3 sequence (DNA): TGTGCCAGCAGCAAATTCAACGGGACAGGGATAGTGGATGAGCAGTTCTTC.

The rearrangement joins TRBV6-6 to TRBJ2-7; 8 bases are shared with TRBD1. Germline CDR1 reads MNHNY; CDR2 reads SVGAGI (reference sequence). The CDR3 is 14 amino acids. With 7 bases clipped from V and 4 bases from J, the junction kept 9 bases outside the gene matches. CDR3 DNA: TGTGCCAGCACAAGGACAGGGCTCACGTACGAGCAGTACTTC. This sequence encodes CASTRTGLTYEQYF.

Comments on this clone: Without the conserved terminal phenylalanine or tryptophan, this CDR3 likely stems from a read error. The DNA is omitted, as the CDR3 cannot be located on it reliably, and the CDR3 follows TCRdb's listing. The CDR3 sequence: CASSYSPGQGSIL. The genes are TRBV6-2 or TRBV6-3 and TRBJ1-5; the table gives TRBD1 as D, unverified against the DNA. 13 amino acids form the CDR3, both terminal residues included. CDR1 MNHEY and CDR2 SVGEGT come from the germline V gene.

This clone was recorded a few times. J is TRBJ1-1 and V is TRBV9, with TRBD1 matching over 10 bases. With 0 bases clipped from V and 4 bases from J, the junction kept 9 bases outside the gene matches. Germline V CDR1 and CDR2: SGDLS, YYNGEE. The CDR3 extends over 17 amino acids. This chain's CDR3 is CASSVGTGGRVGTEAFF. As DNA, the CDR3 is TGTGCCAGCAGCGTAGGGACAGGGGGAAGGGTAGGCACTGAAGCTTTCTTT.

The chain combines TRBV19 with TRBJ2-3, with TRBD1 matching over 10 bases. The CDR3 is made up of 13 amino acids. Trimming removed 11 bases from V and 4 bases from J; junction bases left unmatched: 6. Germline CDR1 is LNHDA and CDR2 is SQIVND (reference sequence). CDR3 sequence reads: CASGGTGADTQYF. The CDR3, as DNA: TGTGCCTCAGGCGGGACAGGGGCAGATACGCAGTATTTT.

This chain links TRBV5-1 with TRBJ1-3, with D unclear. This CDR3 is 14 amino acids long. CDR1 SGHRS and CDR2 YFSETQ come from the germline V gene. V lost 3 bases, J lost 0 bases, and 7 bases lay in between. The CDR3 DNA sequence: TGCGCCAGCAGCTCCGAAGCCTCTGGAAACACCATATATTTT. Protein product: CASSSEASGNTIYF.

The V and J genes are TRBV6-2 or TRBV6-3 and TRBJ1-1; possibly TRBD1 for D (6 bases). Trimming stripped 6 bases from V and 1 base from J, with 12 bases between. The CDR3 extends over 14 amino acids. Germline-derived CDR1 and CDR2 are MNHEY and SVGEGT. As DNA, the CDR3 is TGTGCCAGCAGCCTGACAGGAGGGAACACTGAAGCTTTCTTT. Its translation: CASSLTGGNTEAFF.

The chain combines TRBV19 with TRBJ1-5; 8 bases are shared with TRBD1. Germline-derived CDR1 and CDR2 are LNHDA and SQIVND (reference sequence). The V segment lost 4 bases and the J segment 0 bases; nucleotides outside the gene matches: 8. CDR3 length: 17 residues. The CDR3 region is CASSTASTGVSNQPQHF. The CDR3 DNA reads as TGTGCCAGTAGTACCGCTTCGACAGGGGTTAGCAATCAGCCCCAGCATTTT. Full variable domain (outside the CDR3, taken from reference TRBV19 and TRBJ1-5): DGGITQSPKYLFRKEGQNVTLSCEQNLNHDAMYWYRQDPGQGLRLIYYSQIVNDFQKGDIAEGYSVSREKKESFPLTVTSAQKNPTAFYLCASSTASTGVSNQPQHFGDGTRLSIL.

CDR3 coding DNA: TGTGCCAGCAGCCGACAAAACGGACTAGCGGGGGGGCCCGATACGCAGTATTTT. Its translation is CASSRQNGLAGGPDTQYF. The chain has TRBV3-1 (or the pseudogene TRBV3-2) and TRBJ2-3; 15 bases match TRBD2. Per germline, CDR1 LGHDT and CDR2 YNNKEL (reference sequence). V was clipped by 4 bases and J by 6 bases; unmatched bases: 11. The CDR3 contains 18 residues.

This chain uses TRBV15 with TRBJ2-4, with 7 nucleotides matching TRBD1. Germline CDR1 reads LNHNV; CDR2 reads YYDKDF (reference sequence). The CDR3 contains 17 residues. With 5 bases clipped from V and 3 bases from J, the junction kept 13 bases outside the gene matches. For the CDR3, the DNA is TGTGCCACCAGCCCGACTCTGACAGGGTTGGGCAAAAACATTCAGTACTTC. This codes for CATSPTLTGLGKNIQYF. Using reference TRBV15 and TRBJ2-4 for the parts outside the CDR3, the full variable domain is DAMVIQNPRYQVTQFGKPVTLSCSQTLNHNVMYWYQQKSSQAPKLLFHYYDKDFNNEADTPDNFQSRRPNTSFCFLDIRSPGLGDTAMYLCATSPTLTGLGKNIQYFGAGTRLSVL.

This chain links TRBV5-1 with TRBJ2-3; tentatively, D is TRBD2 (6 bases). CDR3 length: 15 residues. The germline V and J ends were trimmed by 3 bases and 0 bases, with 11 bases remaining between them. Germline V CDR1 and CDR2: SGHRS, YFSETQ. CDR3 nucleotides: TGCGCCAGCAGCTCGGGACTGGCTAGCACAGATACGCAGTATTTT. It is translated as CASSSGLASTDTQYF.

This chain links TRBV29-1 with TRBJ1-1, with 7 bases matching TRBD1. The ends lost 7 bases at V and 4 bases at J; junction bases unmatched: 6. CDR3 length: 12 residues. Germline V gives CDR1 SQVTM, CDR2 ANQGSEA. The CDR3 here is CSAERQGTEAFF. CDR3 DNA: TGCAGCGCCGAGCGACAGGGCACTGAAGCTTTCTTT.

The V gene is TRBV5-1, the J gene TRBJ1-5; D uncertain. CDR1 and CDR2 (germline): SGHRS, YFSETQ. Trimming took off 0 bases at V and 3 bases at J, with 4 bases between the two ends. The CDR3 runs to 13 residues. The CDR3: CASSLDNNQPQHF. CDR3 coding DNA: TGCGCCAGCAGCTTGGATAACAATCAGCCCCAGCATTTT.